The TCR beta chain under discussion was sequenced for a study of shared clonotypes between healthy human individuals. TCRdb keeps only in-frame clones here, not all; method: immunoSEQ multiplex PCR. This sample has approximately 810,000 clones; 80% to 95% occur once, and the top ten carry around 24%. Germline values: CDR1 LNHNV, CDR2 YYDKDF (reference sequence). V was trimmed by 0 bases and J by 2 bases, leaving 11 bases between them. The CDR3 runs to 16 residues. Positively selected for CCR7, the CD45RO-negative cells used as naive CD8 cells excluded terminally differentiated effector memory CD45RA+ cells.

The sample consisted of naive CD8+ T cells sorted from blood. The clonotype comes from a man younger than 40 in good health. The chain has TRBV15 and TRBJ2-1; no reliable D call. The CDR3 sequence is CATSRETGYPYNEQFF. As DNA, the CDR3 is TGTGCCACCAGCAGAGAAACGGGCTACCCCTACAATGAGCAGTTCTTC.